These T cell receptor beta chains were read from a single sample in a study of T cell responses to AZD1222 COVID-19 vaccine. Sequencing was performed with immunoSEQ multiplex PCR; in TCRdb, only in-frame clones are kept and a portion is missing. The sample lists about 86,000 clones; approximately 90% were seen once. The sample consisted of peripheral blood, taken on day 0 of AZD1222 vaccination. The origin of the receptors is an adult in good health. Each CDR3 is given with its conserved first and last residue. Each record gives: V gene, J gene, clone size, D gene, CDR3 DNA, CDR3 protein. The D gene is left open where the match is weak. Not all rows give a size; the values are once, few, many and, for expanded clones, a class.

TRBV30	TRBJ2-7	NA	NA	TGTGCCTGGAGTGTACAGCTTTACGAGCAGTACTTC	CAWSVQLYEQYF
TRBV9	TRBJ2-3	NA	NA	TGTGCCAGCAGCGCGGTAGGACAAAGCACAGATACGCAGTATTTT	CASSAVGQSTDTQYF
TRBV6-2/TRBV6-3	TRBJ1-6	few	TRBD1	TGTGCCAGCAGTTTACAGGGGGCGGCCTATAATTCACCCCTCCACTTT	CASSLQGAAYNSPLHF
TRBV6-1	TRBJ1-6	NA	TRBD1	TGTGCCAGCAGTGAGACAGGGGTCGGTAATTCACCCCTCCACTTT	CASSETGVGNSPLHF
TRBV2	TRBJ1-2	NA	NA	TGTGCCAGCAGAATGGGGCCTAACTATGGCTACACCTTC	CASRMGPNYGYTF
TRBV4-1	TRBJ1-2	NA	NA	TGCGCCAGCAGCCAAGTCTCGAATACTAACTATGGCTACACCTTC	CASSQVSNTNYGYTF
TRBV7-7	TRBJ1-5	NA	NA	TGTGCCAGCAGTGCTGGGGGGAATCAGCCCCAGCATTTT	CASSAGGNQPQHF
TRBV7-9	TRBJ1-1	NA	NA	TGTGCCAGCAGCTCGCGGTGGAACACTGAAGCTTTCTTT	CASSSRWNTEAFF
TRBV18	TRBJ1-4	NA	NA	TGTGCCAGCTCACCGGGGGCTTCTAATGAAAAACTGTTTTTT	CASSPGASNEKLFF
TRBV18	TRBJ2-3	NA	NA	TGTGCCAGCTCACAGGGTGTTGAAGATACGCAGTATTTT	CASSQGVEDTQYF
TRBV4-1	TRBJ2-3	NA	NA	TGCGCCAGCAGCCAAGATCATCGGCAGGGGGGGCGTGATACGCAGTATTTT	CASSQDHRQGGRDTQYF
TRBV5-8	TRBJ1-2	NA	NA	TGTGCCAGCAGCTTGGGGCAGAGGGGCGCTGCCTATGGCTACACCTTC	CASSLGQRGAAYGYTF
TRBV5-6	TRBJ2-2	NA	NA	TGTGCCAGCAGCCCGCCGGGGAGGACCAACACCGGGGAGCTGTTTTTT	CASSPPGRTNTGELFF
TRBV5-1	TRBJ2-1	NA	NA	TGCGCCAGCAGGCAGGGAAGGAACAATGAGCAGTTCTTC	CASRQGRNNEQFF
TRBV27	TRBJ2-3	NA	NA	TGTGCCAGCAGCCAGTCGGCAGGGGGGGATACGCAGTATTTT	CASSQSAGGDTQYF
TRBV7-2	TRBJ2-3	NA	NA	TGTGCCAGCAGTTATAGCCCCCTCACAGATACGCAGTATTTT	CASSYSPLTDTQYF
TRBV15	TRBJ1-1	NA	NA	TGTGCCACCAGACCGGGACAAACTTTGGCTGAAGCTTTCTTT	CATRPGQTLAEAFF
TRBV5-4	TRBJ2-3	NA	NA	TGTGCCAGCAGCTTTCGGCTAGCGAAGAGCACAGATACGCAGTATTTT	CASSFRLAKSTDTQYF
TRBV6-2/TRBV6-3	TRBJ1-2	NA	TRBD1	TGTGCCAGCAGTCGGACAGGCCTCTATGGCTACACCTTC	CASSRTGLYGYTF
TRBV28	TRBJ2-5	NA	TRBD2	TGTGCCAGCAGTTTCGGGGGGAAAGAGACCCAGTACTTC	CASSFGGKETQYF
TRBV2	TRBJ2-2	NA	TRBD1	TGTGCCAGCAGTGAGACAGGGACGGCGAACACCGGGGAGCTGTTTTTT	CASSETGTANTGELFF
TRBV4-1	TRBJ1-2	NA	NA	TGCGCCAGCGCGACCGTAGGAGTTCTCCAAGCTAACTATGGCTACACCTTC	CASATVGVLQANYGYTF
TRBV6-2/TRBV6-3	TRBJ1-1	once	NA	TGTGCCAGCAGCTTCAGGGTGGAGAACACTGAAGCTTTCTTT	CASSFRVENTEAFF
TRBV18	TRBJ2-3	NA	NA	TGTGCCAGCTCACCGGCGGCAGGGCAGGATACGCAGTATTTT	CASSPAAGQDTQYF
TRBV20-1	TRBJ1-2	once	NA	TGCAGTGCTAGAGGGGTAGAAGGCTACACCTTC	CSARGVEGYTF
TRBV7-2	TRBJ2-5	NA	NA	TGTGCCAGCAGCTGGGGAAAGGGGAACGGAGAGACCCAGTACTTC	CASSWGKGNGETQYF
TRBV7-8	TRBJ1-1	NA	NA	TGTGCCAGCAGCTTAGCCAGTGTCGGCACTGAAGCTTTCTTT	CASSLASVGTEAFF
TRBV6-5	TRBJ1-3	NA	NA	TGTGCCAGCCAGCCAGGGGTGGGTGTGGGAAACACCATATATTTT	CASQPGVGVGNTIYF
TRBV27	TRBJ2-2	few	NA	TGTGCCAGCAGTTTATCTGGCCAGACGAACACCGGGGAGCTGTTTTTT	CASSLSGQTNTGELFF
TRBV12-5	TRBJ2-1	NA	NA	TGTGCTAGTGGTTTGGTACGGCTCGAGCAGTTCTTC	CASGLVRLEQFF
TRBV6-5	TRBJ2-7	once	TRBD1	TGTGCCAGCAGTTGGCCGGGACAGGGGGCCGCCGAGCAGTACTTC	CASSWPGQGAAEQYF
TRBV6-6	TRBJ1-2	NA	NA	TGTGCCAGCAGCCTAATGGACAGCTATGGCTACACCTTC	CASSLMDSYGYTF
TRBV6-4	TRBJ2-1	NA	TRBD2	TGTGCCAGCAGTGACGGGACTAGCGGGGGCAATGAGCAGTTCTTC	CASSDGTSGGNEQFF
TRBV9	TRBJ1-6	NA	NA	TGTGCCAGCAGCGTACAGGGTTCCTATAATTCACCCCTCCACTTT	CASSVQGSYNSPLHF
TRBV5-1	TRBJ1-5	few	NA	TGCGCCAGCAGCTTGAGACCACAGGGAGTAGGCAATCAGCCCCAGCATTTT	CASSLRPQGVGNQPQHF
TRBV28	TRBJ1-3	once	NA	TGTGCCAGCAGCCGAGCGGACAGACCGATCTCTGGAAACACCATATATTTT	CASSRADRPISGNTIYF
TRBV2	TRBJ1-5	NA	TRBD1	TGTGCCAGCAAATTGGGACAGACTAGCAATCAGCCCCAGCATTTT	CASKLGQTSNQPQHF
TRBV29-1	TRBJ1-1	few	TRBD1	TGCAGCGTCCGGGACAGGAACACTGAAGCTTTCTTT	CSVRDRNTEAFF
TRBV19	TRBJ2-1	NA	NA	TGTGCCAGTAGTATCAGGGCCGGGACCGCCTTCGATGAGCAGTTCTTC	CASSIRAGTAFDEQFF
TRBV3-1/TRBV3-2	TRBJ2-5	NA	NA	TGTGCCAGCAGCGACCGCGCGGGACAGACCCAGTACTTC	CASSDRAGQTQYF
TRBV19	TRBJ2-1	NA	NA	TGTGCCAGTAGTATAGGACAGACGGAGCAGTTCTTC	CASSIGQTEQFF